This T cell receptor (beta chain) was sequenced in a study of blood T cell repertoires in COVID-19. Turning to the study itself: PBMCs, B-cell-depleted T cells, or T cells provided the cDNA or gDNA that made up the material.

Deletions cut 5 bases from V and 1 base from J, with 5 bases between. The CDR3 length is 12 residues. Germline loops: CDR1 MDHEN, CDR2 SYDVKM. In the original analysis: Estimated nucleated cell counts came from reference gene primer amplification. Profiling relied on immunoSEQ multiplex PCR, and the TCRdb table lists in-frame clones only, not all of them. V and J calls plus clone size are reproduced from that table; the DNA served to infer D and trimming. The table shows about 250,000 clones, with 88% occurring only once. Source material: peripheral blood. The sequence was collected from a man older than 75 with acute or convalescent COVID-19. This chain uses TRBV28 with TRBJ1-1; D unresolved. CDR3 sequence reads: CASSTTNTEAFF. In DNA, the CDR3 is TGTGCCAGCAGTACAACGAACACTGAAGCTTTCTTT.